These 13 T cell receptor beta chains were all obtained from the same sample, sequenced in a study of CD8 T cells in Susac syndrome. Random hexamers primed reverse transcription of about 0.45 to 1 ug RNA. TCRdb recomputed calls from the immunoSEQ multiplex PCR reads with MiXCR, one row per CDR3 protein. The sample consists of about 200,000 distinct CDR3 sequences, 90% to 95% of them appearing once. The sample taken for sequencing was CD4+ T cells from PBMCs. The receptors originated from a human donor with multiple sclerosis.

The DNA for the CDR3 is TGTGCCAGCAGCCCAACCGGCCTCGTCGGGACGCAGTATTTT. Its translation: CASSPTGLVGTQYF. This chain connects TRBV3-1 to TRBJ2-3; D uncertain. CDR1 LGHDT and CDR2 YNNKEL come from the germline V gene (reference sequence). This CDR3 is 14 amino acids long. V was trimmed by 4 bases and J by 9 bases, leaving 17 bases between them.

This chain links TRBV20-1 with TRBJ2-3; possible D gene TRBD2, 6 bases. The CDR3 sequence is 16 residues long. The germline CDR1 and CDR2 sequences are DFQATT and SNEGSKA (reference sequence). With 5 bases removed from V and 6 bases from J, the gap between germline ends came to 24 bases. The CDR3 DNA reads TGCAGTGCTGGCGCAGCCGGCGGAGGGGTCAGGGATACGCAGTATTTT. Residues: CSAGAAGGGVRDTQYF.

The CDR3 DNA follows: TGTGCCAGTAGTATTGGATTAGGGGACGGTGGCTACACCTTC. It encodes CASSIGLGDGGYTF. The chain employs TRBV19 and TRBJ1-2; possibly TRBD1 for D (5 bases). From germline, CDR1 is LNHDA and CDR2 SQIVND (reference sequence). This CDR3 comprises 14 residues. Trimming pared 3 bases from V and 7 bases from J, leaving 15 bases between.

This chain links TRBV3-1 with TRBJ1-5, with D unclear. Trimming stripped 2 bases from V and 6 bases from J, with 8 bases between. Per germline, CDR1 LGHDT and CDR2 YNNKEL (reference sequence). CDR3 size: 13 residues. The CDR3 sequence: CASSQQISQPQHF. CDR3 DNA sequence: TGTGCCAGCAGCCAACAAATTAGTCAGCCCCAGCATTTT.

This chain links TRBV30 with TRBJ2-3; D is unresolved. The CDR3 is made up of 13 amino acids. Deletions cut 0 bases from V and 4 bases from J, with 8 bases between. CDR1 is GTSNPN and CDR2 is SVGIG in the germline V gene (reference sequence). DNA of the CDR3: TGTGCCTGGAGTGTAAACCCCGCAGATACGCAGTATTTT. Its protein is CAWSVNPADTQYF.

The chain uses TRBV30 and TRBJ2-1; the D gene is possibly TRBD1 (5 bases). CDR3 length: 11 amino acids. Germline assignment: CDR1 GTSNPN and CDR2 SVGIG (reference sequence). Trimming removed 3 bases at V and 10 bases at J, with 10 bases between. The CDR3 DNA follows: TGTGCCTGGAGCCCTTCAGGGGAGCAGTTCTTC. Protein sequence: CAWSPSGEQFF.

The gene calls are TRBV6-5 and TRBJ2-3, with TRBD2 identical over 10 bases. CDR3 length: 16 residues. V shed 2 bases and J 5 bases; nucleotides not matched to a gene: 7. Germline V gives CDR1 MNHEY, CDR2 SVGAGI. As DNA, the CDR3 is TGTGCCAGCAGTTACCGGCTAGCGGGGGCCCAAGATACGCAGTATTTT. It yields the protein CASSYRLAGAQDTQYF.

This clonotype occurred once. The V call is TRBV20-1, the J call TRBJ2-2; no definite D call. V was shortened by 4 bases and J by 6 bases, with 9 bases between the two germline ends. The CDR3 covers 12 residues. Germline V CDR1 and CDR2: DFQATT, SNEGSKA (reference sequence). Here the CDR3 reads CSATRPAGELFF. For the CDR3, the DNA is TGCAGTGCTACTCGCCCGGCCGGGGAGCTGTTTTTT.

DNA for the CDR3: TGTGCCTGGAGTGTAAGCGGCAGGGGACGAGAGACCCAGTACTTC. Its protein is CAWSVSGRGRETQYF. V is TRBV30 and J is TRBJ2-5, with D perhaps matching TRBD1 (6 bases). Trimming removed 0 bases from V and 4 bases from J, with 15 bases in between. Looked up from germline, CDR1 is GTSNPN and CDR2 is SVGIG (reference sequence). CDR3 size: 15 residues.

This chain links TRBV5-1 with TRBJ2-5; a possible D gene is TRBD2 (7 bases). In germline, CDR1 is SGHRS, CDR2 YFSETQ. The length of the CDR3 is 15 residues. V was trimmed by 5 bases and J by 5 bases, leaving 19 bases between them. CDR3 sequence reads: CASRYSGTQEETQYF. The CDR3 coding sequence is TGCGCCAGCAGATACAGCGGGACACAAGAGGAGACCCAGTACTTC. The entire variable domain, with the rest obtained from reference TRBV5-1 and TRBJ2-5, is as follows: KAGVTQTPRYLIKTRGQQVTLSCSPISGHRSVSWYQQTPGQGLQFLFEYFSETQRNKGNFPGRFSGRQFSNSRSEMNVSTLELGDSALYLCASRYSGTQEETQYFGPGTRLLVL.

The chain carries TRBV29-1 and TRBJ1-2; TRBD1 aligns across 7 bases. The CDR3 has 12 residues. Trimming took 4 bases from V and 2 from J; bases not matched to a gene: 1. Germline V gene data show CDR1 as SQVTM and CDR2 as ANQGSEA. CDR3 loop: CSVGGQNYGYTF. CDR3 sequence (DNA): TGCAGCGTTGGGGGACAGAACTATGGCTACACCTTC.

CDR3 sequence: CSARLAGALITDTQYF. The CDR3 region has the DNA TGCAGTGCTAGACTAGCGGGGGCCCTTATCACAGATACGCAGTATTTT. V and J are TRBV20-1 and TRBJ2-3; 10 nucleotides match TRBD2. Per germline, CDR1 DFQATT and CDR2 SNEGSKA (reference sequence). This CDR3 is 16 amino acids long. V gave up 2 bases and J gave up 2 bases; unmatched junction bases: 7.

The chain carries TRBV25-1 and TRBJ1-1; weak D call: TRBD1 (6 bases). V lost 7 bases to trimming and J lost 3 bases, with 15 bases between them. Germline V gene data show CDR1 as MGHDK and CDR2 as SYGVNS. This CDR3 contains 14 residues. The chain's CDR3 is CASTMTGSDTEAFF. In DNA form, the CDR3 reads TGTGCCAGCACCATGACAGGTTCCGACACTGAAGCTTTCTTT.